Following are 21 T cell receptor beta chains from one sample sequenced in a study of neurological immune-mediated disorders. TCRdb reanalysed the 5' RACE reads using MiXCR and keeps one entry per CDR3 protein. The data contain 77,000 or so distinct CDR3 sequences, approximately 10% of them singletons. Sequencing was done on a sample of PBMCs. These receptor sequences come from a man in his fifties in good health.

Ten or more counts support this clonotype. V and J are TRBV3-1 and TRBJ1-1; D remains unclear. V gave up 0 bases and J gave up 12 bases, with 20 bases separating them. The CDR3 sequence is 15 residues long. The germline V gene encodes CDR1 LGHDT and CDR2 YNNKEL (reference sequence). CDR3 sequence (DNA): TGTGCCAGCAGCCAAGAGGGTGGGCCCTTTTCAAGGACTTTCTTT. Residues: CASSQEGGPFSRTFF. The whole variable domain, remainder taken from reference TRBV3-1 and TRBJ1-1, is DTAVSQTPKYLVTQMGNDKSIKCEQNLGHDTMYWYKQDSKKFLKIMFSYNNKELIINETVPNRFSPKSPDKAHLNLHINSLELGDSAVYFCASSQEGGPFSRTFFGQGTRLTVV.

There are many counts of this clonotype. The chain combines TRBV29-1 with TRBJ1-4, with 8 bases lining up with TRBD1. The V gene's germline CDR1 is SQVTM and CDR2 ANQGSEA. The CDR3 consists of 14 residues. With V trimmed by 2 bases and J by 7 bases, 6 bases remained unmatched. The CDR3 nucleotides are TGCAGCGTTGAAACGGACAGGGAGGGTGAAAAACTGTTTTTT. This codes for CSVETDREGEKLFF. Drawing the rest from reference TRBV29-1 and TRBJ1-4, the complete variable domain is SAVISQKPSRDICQRGTSLTIQCQVDSQVTMMFWYRQQPGQSLTLIATANQGSEATYESGFVIDKFPISRPNLTFSTLTVSNMSPEDSSIYLCSVETDREGEKLFFGSGTQLSVL.

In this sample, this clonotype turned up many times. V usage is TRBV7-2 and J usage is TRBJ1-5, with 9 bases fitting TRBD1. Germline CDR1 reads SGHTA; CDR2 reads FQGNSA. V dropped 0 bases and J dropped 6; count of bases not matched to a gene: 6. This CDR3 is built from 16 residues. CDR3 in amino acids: CASSLAGTGGFQPQHF. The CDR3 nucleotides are TGTGCCAGCAGCTTAGCGGGAACAGGGGGCTTTCAGCCCCAGCATTTT.

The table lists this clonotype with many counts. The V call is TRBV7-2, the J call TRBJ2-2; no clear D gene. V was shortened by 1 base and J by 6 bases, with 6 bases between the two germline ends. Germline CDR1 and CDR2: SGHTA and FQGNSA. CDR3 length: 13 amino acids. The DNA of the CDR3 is TGTGCCAGCAGCTTAGTTTTGCCCGGGGAGCTGTTTTTT. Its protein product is CASSLVLPGELFF.

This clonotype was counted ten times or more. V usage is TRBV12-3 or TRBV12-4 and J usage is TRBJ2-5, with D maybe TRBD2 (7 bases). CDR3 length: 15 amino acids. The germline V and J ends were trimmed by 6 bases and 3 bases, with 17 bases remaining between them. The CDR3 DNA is TGTGCCAGCAGCATCGGAGGGGGGGCCGAAGAGACCCAGTACTTC. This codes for CASSIGGGAEETQYF.

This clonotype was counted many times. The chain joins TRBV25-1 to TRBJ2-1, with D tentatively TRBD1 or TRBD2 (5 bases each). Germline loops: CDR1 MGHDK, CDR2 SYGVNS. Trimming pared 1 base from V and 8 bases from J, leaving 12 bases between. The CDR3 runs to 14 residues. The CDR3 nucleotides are TGTGCCAGCAGTGAATCAGGGAGTAGCTATGAGCAGTTCTTC. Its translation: CASSESGSSYEQFF.

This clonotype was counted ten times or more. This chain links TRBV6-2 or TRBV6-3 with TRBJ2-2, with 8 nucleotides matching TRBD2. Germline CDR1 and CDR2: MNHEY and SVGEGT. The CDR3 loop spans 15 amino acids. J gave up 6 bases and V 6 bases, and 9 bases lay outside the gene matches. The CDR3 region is CASSRASGGSGELFF. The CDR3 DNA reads TGTGCCAGCAGCCGAGCAAGCGGGGGATCCGGGGAGCTGTTTTTT.

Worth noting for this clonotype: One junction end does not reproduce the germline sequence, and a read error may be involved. The CDR3 nucleotides are TGTGCTAGCAGCTTTGACAGGACTAGGGGCGATCAGTACTTC. Translating it yields CASSFDRTRGDQYF. The chain carries TRBV7-2 and TRBJ2-7; the D gene is possibly TRBD2 (7 bases). This CDR3 comprises 14 residues. Germline V CDR1 and CDR2: SGHTA, FQGNSA.

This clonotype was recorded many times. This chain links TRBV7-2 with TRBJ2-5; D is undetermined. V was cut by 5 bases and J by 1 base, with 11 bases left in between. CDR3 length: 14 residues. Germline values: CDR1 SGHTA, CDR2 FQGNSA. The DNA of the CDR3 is TGTGCCAGCAGCCCCAGACCGAGCCAAGAGACCCAGTACTTC. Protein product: CASSPRPSQETQYF.

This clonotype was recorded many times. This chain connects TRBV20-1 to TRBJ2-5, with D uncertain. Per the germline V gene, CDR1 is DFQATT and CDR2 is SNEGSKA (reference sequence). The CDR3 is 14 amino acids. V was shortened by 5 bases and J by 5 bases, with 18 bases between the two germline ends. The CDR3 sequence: CSARRPPDLETQYF. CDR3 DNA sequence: TGCAGTGCTCGTAGACCGCCGGATCTTGAGACCCAGTACTTC.

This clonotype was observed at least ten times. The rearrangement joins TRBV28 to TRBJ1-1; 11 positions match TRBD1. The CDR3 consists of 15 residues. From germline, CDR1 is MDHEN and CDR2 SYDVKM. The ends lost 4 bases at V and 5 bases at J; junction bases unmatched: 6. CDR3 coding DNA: TGTGCCAGCAGTTCGGACAGGGGGCGATGGACTGAAGCTTTCTTT. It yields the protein CASSSDRGRWTEAFF.

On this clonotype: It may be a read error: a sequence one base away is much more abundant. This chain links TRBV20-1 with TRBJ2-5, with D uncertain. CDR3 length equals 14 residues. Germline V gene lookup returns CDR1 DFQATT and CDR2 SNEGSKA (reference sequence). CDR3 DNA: TGCAGTGCTAGAGAGGAACAGTTTCAAGAGACCCAGTGCTTC. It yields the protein CSAREEQFQETQCF.

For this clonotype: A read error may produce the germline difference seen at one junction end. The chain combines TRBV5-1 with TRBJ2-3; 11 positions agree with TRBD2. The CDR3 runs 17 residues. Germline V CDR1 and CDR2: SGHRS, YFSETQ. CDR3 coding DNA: TGCGCCAACAGCTTGTTCCTAGCGGGGGGCCGCACAGATACCCAGTATTTT. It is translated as CANSLFLAGGRTDTQYF.

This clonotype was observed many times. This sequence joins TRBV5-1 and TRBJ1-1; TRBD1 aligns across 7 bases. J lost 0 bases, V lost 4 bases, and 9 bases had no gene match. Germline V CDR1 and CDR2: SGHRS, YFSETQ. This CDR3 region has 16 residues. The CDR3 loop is CASSPLRDSVNTEAFF. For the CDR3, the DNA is TGCGCCAGCAGCCCCCTCCGGGACAGCGTGAACACTGAAGCTTTCTTT.

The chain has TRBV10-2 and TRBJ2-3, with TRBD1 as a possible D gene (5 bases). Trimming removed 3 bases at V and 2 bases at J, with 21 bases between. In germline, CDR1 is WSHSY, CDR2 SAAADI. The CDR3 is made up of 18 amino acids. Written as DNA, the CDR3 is TGCGCCAGCAGTGACTCCTCTCGGTGGCCAGGGAACACAGATACGCAGTATTTT. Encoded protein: CASSDSSRWPGNTDTQYF.

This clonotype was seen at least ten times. CDR3 DNA: TGTGCCAGCAGTTTAATACACACAGGGGGAGAGACCCAGTACTTC. This gives the protein CASSLIHTGGETQYF. The gene calls are TRBV27 and TRBJ2-5, with 8 bases identical to TRBD1. The V segment lost 2 bases and the J segment 4 bases; nucleotides outside the gene matches: 6. The CDR3 runs 15 residues. The germline CDR1 and CDR2 sequences are MNHEY and SMNVEV (reference sequence).

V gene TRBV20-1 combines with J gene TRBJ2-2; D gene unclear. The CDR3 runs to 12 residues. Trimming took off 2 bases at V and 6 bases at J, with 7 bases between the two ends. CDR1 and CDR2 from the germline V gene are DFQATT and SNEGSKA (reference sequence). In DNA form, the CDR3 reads TGCAGTGCTAGATACCGATCCGGGGAGCTGTTTTTT. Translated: CSARYRSGELFF.

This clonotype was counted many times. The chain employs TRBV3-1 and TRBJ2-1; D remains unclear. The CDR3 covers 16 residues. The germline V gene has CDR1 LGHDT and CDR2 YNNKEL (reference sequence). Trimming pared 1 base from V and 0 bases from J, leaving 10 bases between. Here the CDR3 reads CASSQGNLASYNEQFF. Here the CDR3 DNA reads TGTGCCAGCAGCCAAGGGAACCTCGCCTCCTACAATGAGCAGTTCTTC.

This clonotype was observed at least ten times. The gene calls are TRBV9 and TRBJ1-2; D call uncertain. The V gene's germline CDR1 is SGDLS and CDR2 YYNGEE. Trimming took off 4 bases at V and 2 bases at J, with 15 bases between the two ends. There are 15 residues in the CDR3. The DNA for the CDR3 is TGTGCCAGCAGCTTGCAGGCGGGAGTCAACTATGGCTACACCTTC. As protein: CASSLQAGVNYGYTF.

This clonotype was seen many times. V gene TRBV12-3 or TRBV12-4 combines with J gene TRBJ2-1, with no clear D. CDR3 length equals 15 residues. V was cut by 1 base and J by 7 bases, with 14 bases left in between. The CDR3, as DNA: TGTGCCAGCAGTTTAGAGGCAGCCCCCTGGAATGAGCAGTTCTTC. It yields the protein CASSLEAAPWNEQFF.

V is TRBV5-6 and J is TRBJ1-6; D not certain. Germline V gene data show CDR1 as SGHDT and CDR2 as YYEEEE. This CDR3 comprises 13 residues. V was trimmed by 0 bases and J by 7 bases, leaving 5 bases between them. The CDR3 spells CASSLGLNSPLHF. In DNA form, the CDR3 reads TGTGCCAGCAGCTTGGGCCTAAATTCACCCCTCCACTTT.